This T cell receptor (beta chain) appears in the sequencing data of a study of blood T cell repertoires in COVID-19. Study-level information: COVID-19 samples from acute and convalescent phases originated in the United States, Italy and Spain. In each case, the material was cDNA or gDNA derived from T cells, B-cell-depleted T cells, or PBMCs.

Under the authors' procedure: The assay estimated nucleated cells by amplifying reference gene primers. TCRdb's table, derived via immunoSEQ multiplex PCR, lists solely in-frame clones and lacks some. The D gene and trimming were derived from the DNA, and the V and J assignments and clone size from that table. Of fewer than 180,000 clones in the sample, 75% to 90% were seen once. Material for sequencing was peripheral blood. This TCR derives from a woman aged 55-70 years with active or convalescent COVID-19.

In DNA, the CDR3 is TGTGCCAGCAGGCTGACAGGGAACTATGGCTACACCTTC. This codes for CASRLTGNYGYTF. V gene TRBV5-6 combines with J gene TRBJ1-2, with 7 bases aligning to TRBD1. Germline V gives CDR1 SGHDT, CDR2 YYEEEE. The V and J ends lost 5 bases and 2 bases, in that order; junction bases with no gene match: 3. The CDR3 contains 13 residues.